These 8 T cell receptor beta chains were sequenced from one sample in a study of CD8+CD57+ T cells in acquired aplastic anemia. Whoever was chosen for sequencing had shown CD8+CD57+ cell expansion by flow cytometry. Genomic DNA, serving as template, underwent TCR beta VDJ and CDR3 profiling. MiXCR, applied by TCRdb to the reads, yields one record per CDR3 protein. The data contain 120,000 or so distinct CDR3 sequences, over 30% of them seen just once; the ten biggest clones take up roughly 2.7%. Source material: sorted CD4+, CD8+, or CD8+CD57+ T cells (not recorded which) from PBMCs. The receptors originated from a human donor with aplastic anemia.

The V and J genes are TRBV25-1 and TRBJ2-1; no clear D gene. Germline CDR1 reads MGHDK; CDR2 reads SYGVNS. The CDR3 covers 13 residues. Trimming removed 5 bases at V and 8 bases at J, with 13 bases between. CDR3 nucleotides: TGTGCCAGCAGTCAAGGGCCCCGCGATGAGCAGTTCTTC. Translated: CASSQGPRDEQFF. Filled out from reference TRBV25-1 and TRBJ2-1, the complete variable domain reads EADIYQTPRYLVIGTGKKITLECSQTMGHDKMYWYQQDPGMELHLIHYSYGVNSTEKGDLSSESTVSRIRTEHFPLTLESARPSHTSQYLCASSQGPRDEQFFGPGTRLTVL.

This clonotype was seen just once. Here the CDR3 omits its conserved ending phenylalanine or tryptophan, so a read error is the likely source. The chain has TRBV2 and TRBJ2-7; the D call may be TRBD1 or TRBD2 (5 bases each). CDR1 and CDR2 from the germline V gene are SNHLY and FYNNEI. The CDR3 spans 14 residues. CDR3 nucleotides: TGTGCCAGCAGTGAACGCCGGGGACCTTACGGGCAGTACCTC. It codes for CASSERRGPYGQYL.

This clonotype has ten or more counts. The chain joins TRBV2 to TRBJ1-1; TRBD1 matches 7 bases. Germline CDR1 and CDR2: SNHLY and FYNNEI. V lost 7 bases, J lost 6 bases, and 8 bases stayed unmatched. The CDR3 is made up of 13 amino acids. The CDR3 DNA sequence: TGTGCCAGCATCCTCGACAGGGAAGCTGAAGCTTTCTTT. This encodes CASILDREAEAFF. The whole variable domain, remainder taken from reference TRBV2 and TRBJ1-1, is EPEVTQTPSHQVTQMGQEVILRCVPISNHLYFYWYRQILGQKVEFLVSFYNNEISEKSEIFDDQFSVERPDGSNFTLKIRSTKLEDSAMYFCASILDREAEAFFGQGTRLTVV.

The rearrangement links TRBV18 to TRBJ2-2; TRBD2 agrees at 9 bases. CDR3 length: 16 amino acids. CDR1 is KGHSH, CDR2 LQKENI, per germline. V shed 5 bases and J 3 bases; nucleotides not matched to a gene: 7. This CDR3 reads CASSSIAGVDTGELFF. The CDR3 DNA sequence: TGTGCCAGCTCATCTATAGCGGGAGTGGACACCGGGGAGCTGTTTTTT.

This clonotype was picked up many times. The chain recombines TRBV5-1 with TRBJ2-2; D uncertain. This CDR3 has 13 amino acids. Germline values: CDR1 SGHRS, CDR2 YFSETQ. The V and J ends lost 2 bases and 7 bases respectively, with 9 bases between them. In DNA, the CDR3 is TGCGCCAGCAGCTTCGCAGTAGACGGGGAGCTGTTTTTT. Its protein product is CASSFAVDGELFF.

This clonotype was counted at least ten times. This chain uses TRBV27 with TRBJ2-7; TRBD1 matches at 7 bases. Trimming removed 3 bases from V and 3 bases from J; junction bases left unmatched: 2. CDR3 length equals 13 residues. Germline V gene data show CDR1 as MNHEY and CDR2 as SMNVEV (reference sequence). CDR3 region: CASSFRGNYEQYF. The CDR3 DNA reads TGTGCCAGCAGTTTCAGGGGGAACTACGAGCAGTACTTC.

This clonotype was counted at least ten times. The CDR3 sequence is CASSRGQDLLYTF. The DNA of the CDR3 is TGTGCCAGCAGCCGGGGACAGGACCTTCTCTACACCTTC. This chain connects TRBV6-1 to TRBJ1-2, with 8 bases matching TRBD1. Germline values: CDR1 MNHNS, CDR2 SASEGT. The CDR3 is 13 residues long. Trimming removed 6 bases from V and 10 bases from J; junction bases left unmatched: 10.

This clonotype was recorded at least ten times. V gene TRBV4-2 combines with J gene TRBJ1-2; D is uncertain. V gave up 1 base and J gave up 0 bases, with 9 bases separating them. Germline-derived CDR1 and CDR2 are LGHNA and YNFKEQ. The CDR3 contains 15 residues. The CDR3 sequence is CASSQAFSPNYGYTF. In nucleotides, the CDR3 is TGTGCCAGCAGCCAAGCATTCTCTCCTAACTATGGCTACACCTTC.